This entry concerns a single T cell receptor (beta chain). This clone's antigen is unknown. No much larger clone is present one base from it, and per-base qualities are unavailable. TCR CDR3 regions were amplified from genomic DNA by multiplex PCR using the deep immunoSEQ assay. For each cell subset, the extracted genomic DNA was distributed evenly across all wells of several immunoSEQ 96-well plates, and each plate served as one replicate. For sorted subsets, roughly 200 ng of genomic DNA, equivalent to 25,000 to 35,000 T cell genomes, went into each replicate PCR. Purified libraries were quantified with a Qubit 3.0 fluorometer, sized on a Bioanalyzer 2100, and re-quantified with the KAPA Library Quantification kit. A separate single-read 150-cycle Illumina NextSeq 550 flow cell was used to sequence each immunoSEQ 96-well plate. As for the original processing: Because the immunoSEQ output held only junctional sequences and lacked quality scores, the filtering could not match the filtering applied to full-length reads. To assign V/J genes and CDR3, sequences were annotated using PyIR, a Python wrapper for IgBLAST v1.9, with IMGT germline references. Reads were removed for weak V/J assignments (E-value above 1e-6), missing CDR3, stop codons, out-of-frame junctions, or ambiguous translated residues. A V3J clonotype was defined by an identical inferred V gene, J gene, and CDR3 amino acid sequence. The percentage overlap between two repertoires was calculated by dividing the number of shared unique clonotypes by the size of the smaller repertoire. Three approaches were used to assess repertoire richness: RTK rarefaction, the Chao1 estimator, and Recon v2.1 estimates of unobserved clonotypes. OLGA was used to compute generation probabilities for all TCRbeta clonotypes that the gDNA method yielded from several donors. TCRdb took over this immuneACCESS table, retaining in-frame rearrangements with V and J assigned. Such tables are incomplete; in checked studies, under half of the missing clones stem from an unresolved V gene, and the remainder is unexplained. V, J and clone size reflect that table, while D and trimming were determined from the DNA. Here the sample has about 2.2 million clones; 85% to 95% occur a single time. Under 2% of the sample is taken by the ten largest.

For the CD8 naive samples, CD45RO-negative cells were positively selected for CCR7, yielding a CD45RA+CCR7+ population from which TemRA cells were excluded. Healthy HIV-negative adults with no recently reported acute infections or vaccinations were included as donors. All donors were Caucasian adults living in Nashville, Tennessee, USA. Blood was obtained by leukapheresis, after which PBMCs were separated by Ficoll-Histopaque density gradient centrifugation and cryopreserved in liquid nitrogen vapor phase. Analytical flow cytometry was used to check the purity and quantity of every magnetically sorted T cell population. Genomic DNA was isolated from each sorted fraction and quantified by UV absorbance on a Nanodrop 2000c. This record comes from a study of shared clonotypes between healthy human individuals (dated by TCRdb to 2018 to 2021). Concerning the study at large: The cohort comprised two women and a few men aged 18 to 49 years. For each donor, three plates each were used for CD4 naive and CD4 memory, two plates were used for CD8 naive, and one plate was used for CD8 memory. The study deeply sequenced blood TCR repertoires of several healthy adults to estimate repertoire size and the extent of clonotype sharing between individuals. To increase sequencing depth and limit assay-specific biases, TCR repertoire library preparation and sequencing were carried out by different laboratories using diverse techniques. Between about 0.94 and 8.9 billion PBMCs per donor were obtained by leukapheresis.

The paper's findings and limits, for the study overall: Higher generation probabilities were observed for clonotypes shared by all four sorted-subset donors than for non-shared clonotypes. Naive subsets generally had larger estimated clonotype richness than memory subsets did. Only blood was sampled, and tissue TCR repertoires likely differ from those in blood. Even with the large sequencing depth, rarefaction of the sorted-subset datasets indicated that sequencing was incomplete. Because the study included only a small number of donors, the genetic and exposure-history diversity represented was limited. About 5% of naive CD4, 3% to 4% of naive CD8, 2.3% of memory CD4, and around 0.42% of memory CD8 clonotypes were shared across a few donors. Pairwise subsampling indicated that sequencing depth was expected to affect the degree of clonotype sharing among donors.

CDR1 and CDR2, looked up from the germline V gene, are SNHLY and FYNNEI. Measured from the cysteine to the phenylalanine, the CDR3 is 16 residues long. The kept DNA is CDR3 alone, 48 bases in frame from the first base. V has 0 bases trimmed and J has 11 bases trimmed; junction bases matching no gene number 11. The V gene is TRBV2 and the J gene is TRBJ2-7, and 12 junctional nucleotides match TRBD1. The TCR originated in a man between 18 and 35 years old in good health. Some clones in this sample may be carry-over from other donors' samples. Sequenced: naive CD8+ T cells from PBMCs. The cell subset or site label for this specimen denotes: CD45RA+CCR7+. In nucleotides, the sequence is TGTGCCAGCAGTGAAGCGAAGGCCGGGACAGGGGGCCAAAAGTACTTC. Its translation reads: CASSEAKAGTGGQKYF.